This entry concerns a single TCR beta chain. Using immunoSEQ multiplex PCR, the repertoire was profiled, and TCRdb retains in-frame clones only, with some absent. Of about 18,000 clones listed, about 83% are singletons. These data are taken from a study of T cell changes during pregnancy in multiple sclerosis. Germline V gene data show CDR1 as SGHDT and CDR2 as YYEEEE. The CDR3 is made up of 12 amino acids. The sample was CD8+ T cells from peripheral blood mononuclear cells, taken after pregnancy. This TCR was sampled from a female donor with multiple sclerosis, enrolled in a pregnancy study. The gene calls are TRBV5-6 and TRBJ2-5; 7 bases are shared with TRBD2. The J call is uncertain, as TRBJ2-7 better fits the DNA end. The DNA for the CDR3 is TGTGCCAGCAGGGGCGGGAGTTACGAGCAGTACTTC. Its translation is CASRGGSYEQYF.